A selection of T cell receptor beta chains follows, all from one sample in a study of Ad26.COV2.S vaccination and SARS-CoV-2 variants. Clones were read by immunoSEQ multiplex PCR, and TCRdb kept only the in-frame ones, dropping some. The sample has 350,000 to 500,000 clones, roughly 91% seen once; the top ten hold about 4.1%. The sequenced sample was peripheral blood, obtained in a trial of Ad26.COV2.S vaccine versus placebo. The source of these receptors is a person between 18 and 65 years old who received the Ad26.COV2.S COVID-19 vaccine or a placebo. Both conserved end residues are part of each CDR3. The D gene is left open where the match is weak. Only part of the rows carry a size: once, few, many, or a class if the clone is expanded.

j_call: TRBJ2-2
d_call: -
clone_size: once
v_call: TRBV20-1
cdr3_nt: TGCAGTGCTATAGGCACCGGGGAGCTGTTTTTT
cdr3_aa: CSAIGTGELFF

j_call: TRBJ2-7
d_call: -
clone_size: -
v_call: TRBV28
cdr3_nt: TGTGCCAGCAGCTACCTCCGGTACGAGCAGTACTTC
cdr3_aa: CASSYLRYEQYF

j_call: TRBJ1-6
d_call: TRBD1
clone_size: -
v_call: TRBV30
cdr3_nt: TGTGCCTGGAGAGTAGACAGGGGGATAAGTTCACCCCTCCACTTT
cdr3_aa: CAWRVDRGISSPLHF

j_call: TRBJ2-7
d_call: TRBD2
clone_size: once
v_call: TRBV19
cdr3_nt: TGTGCCAGTAGTTCCGCCGGGGCTAGCGGCTCCTACGAGCAGTACTTC
cdr3_aa: CASSSAGASGSYEQYF

j_call: TRBJ1-4
d_call: -
clone_size: few
v_call: TRBV21-1
cdr3_nt: TGTGCCAGCAGCAAAGCTGCTAGGACACCTCCGACTAATGAAAAACTGTTTTTT
cdr3_aa: CASSKAARTPPTNEKLFF

j_call: TRBJ2-1
d_call: TRBD1
clone_size: -
v_call: TRBV6-5
cdr3_nt: TGTGCCAGCAGCGCACCGGGACAGGGAGTCCTTGAGCAGTTCTTC
cdr3_aa: CASSAPGQGVLEQFF

j_call: TRBJ2-1
d_call: -
clone_size: once
v_call: TRBV30
cdr3_nt: TGTGCCTGGAGTCCCTTAACTGGAGTCTCCTACAATGAGCAGTTCTTC
cdr3_aa: CAWSPLTGVSYNEQFF

j_call: TRBJ1-2
d_call: -
clone_size: -
v_call: TRBV28
cdr3_nt: TGTGCCAGCAGTGGAGTAAGAGGCTACACCTTC
cdr3_aa: CASSGVRGYTF

j_call: TRBJ2-3
d_call: TRBD1
clone_size: -
v_call: TRBV28
cdr3_nt: TGTGCCAACCGGGACAGTAGCACAGATACGCAGTATTTT
cdr3_aa: CANRDSSTDTQYF

j_call: TRBJ2-7
d_call: TRBD1
clone_size: -
v_call: TRBV18
cdr3_nt: TGTGCCAGCTCGGGACAGGGGGCGGTCGAGCAGTACTTC
cdr3_aa: CASSGQGAVEQYF

j_call: TRBJ2-5
d_call: -
clone_size: -
v_call: TRBV19
cdr3_nt: TGTGCCAGTAGTATAACATCGGTTAGGGTTGAGACCCAGTACTTC
cdr3_aa: CASSITSVRVETQYF

j_call: TRBJ2-7
d_call: TRBD2
clone_size: -
v_call: TRBV5-6
cdr3_nt: TGTGCCAGCAGCTTCGGGGGACTAGCATACGAGCAGTACTTC
cdr3_aa: CASSFGGLAYEQYF

j_call: TRBJ2-7
d_call: -
clone_size: -
v_call: TRBV6-2/TRBV6-3
cdr3_nt: TGTGCCAGCAGTTATTCGACTTACTCCTACGAGCAGTACTTC
cdr3_aa: CASSYSTYSYEQYF

j_call: TRBJ2-5
d_call: -
clone_size: -
v_call: TRBV15
cdr3_nt: TGTGCCACCAGCAGAGCGGCCACAAGGACCCAAGAGACCCAGTACTTC
cdr3_aa: CATSRAATRTQETQYF

j_call: TRBJ1-4
d_call: TRBD1
clone_size: -
v_call: TRBV28
cdr3_nt: TGTGCCAGCAGTATTCAGGGGGGCGATAAAAAACTGTTTTTT
cdr3_aa: CASSIQGGDKKLFF

j_call: TRBJ2-3
d_call: TRBD2
clone_size: -
v_call: TRBV10-3
cdr3_nt: TGTGCCATCAGCCCTGGACTAGCGGGAGCGTTTGGCACAGATACGCAGTATTTT
cdr3_aa: CAISPGLAGAFGTDTQYF

j_call: TRBJ2-7
d_call: -
clone_size: -
v_call: TRBV18
cdr3_nt: TGTGCCAGCTCACCACCCGCGAAGGGGAACGAGCAGTACTTC
cdr3_aa: CASSPPAKGNEQYF

j_call: TRBJ2-5
d_call: -
clone_size: -
v_call: TRBV3-1/TRBV3-2
cdr3_nt: TGTGCCAGCAGCCAAAGTTCCGTAGAGACCCAGTACTTC
cdr3_aa: CASSQSSVETQYF

j_call: TRBJ2-5
d_call: TRBD1
clone_size: -
v_call: TRBV11-3
cdr3_nt: TGTGCCAGCAGCTTAGGGGGGACAGACCAAGAGACCCAGTACTTC
cdr3_aa: CASSLGGTDQETQYF

j_call: TRBJ1-1
d_call: -
clone_size: -
v_call: TRBV27
cdr3_nt: TGTGCCAGCAGTTTATCAAGCAGCTACACTGAAGCTTTCTTT
cdr3_aa: CASSLSSSYTEAFF

j_call: TRBJ2-5
d_call: TRBD1
clone_size: -
v_call: TRBV5-4
cdr3_nt: TGTGCCAGCAGCCCACAGGGGGCCCAAGAGACCCAGTACTTC
cdr3_aa: CASSPQGAQETQYF

j_call: TRBJ2-3
d_call: TRBD2
clone_size: -
v_call: TRBV5-1
cdr3_nt: TGCGCCAGCAGCTTGGGCGGGACTACCGCCACAGATACGCAGTATTTT
cdr3_aa: CASSLGGTTATDTQYF

j_call: TRBJ2-3
d_call: -
clone_size: -
v_call: TRBV5-1
cdr3_nt: TGCGCCAGCAGCTTGGTAGAGGGAGCCACAGATACGCAGTATTTT
cdr3_aa: CASSLVEGATDTQYF

j_call: TRBJ2-1
d_call: -
clone_size: -
v_call: TRBV7-3
cdr3_nt: TGTGCCAGCAGCTCAGGACGCCGCAATGAGCAGTTCTTC
cdr3_aa: CASSSGRRNEQFF

j_call: TRBJ2-1
d_call: -
clone_size: few
v_call: TRBV27
cdr3_nt: TGTGCCAGCAGTTTACCCGCCGACGGCTCCTACAATGAGCAGTTCTTC
cdr3_aa: CASSLPADGSYNEQFF

j_call: TRBJ2-7
d_call: TRBD1
clone_size: once
v_call: TRBV5-6
cdr3_nt: TGTGCCAGCAGCACCTCCGGGACAGGGGATAAGGTGGAATACGAGCAGTACTTC
cdr3_aa: CASSTSGTGDKVEYEQYF

j_call: TRBJ2-2
d_call: -
clone_size: -
v_call: TRBV28
cdr3_nt: TGTGCCAGCAAGGACGTACCCGGGGAGCTGTTTTTT
cdr3_aa: CASKDVPGELFF

j_call: TRBJ1-1
d_call: -
clone_size: -
v_call: TRBV2
cdr3_nt: TGTGCCAGCAGTGCGGACATGAACACTGAAGCTTTCTTT
cdr3_aa: CASSADMNTEAFF

j_call: TRBJ2-1
d_call: TRBD2
clone_size: -
v_call: TRBV27
cdr3_nt: TGTGCCAGCTTATCACTAGCGGGAGTCCATGAGCAGTTCTTC
cdr3_aa: CASLSLAGVHEQFF

j_call: TRBJ1-5
d_call: -
clone_size: -
v_call: TRBV7-9
cdr3_nt: TGTGCCAGCAGCTTCGAAGGGAGTCAGCCCCAGCATTTT
cdr3_aa: CASSFEGSQPQHF

j_call: TRBJ2-1
d_call: -
clone_size: -
v_call: TRBV19
cdr3_nt: TGTGCCACCCGGATCTCATCGAGCTCCTACAATGAGCAGTTCTTC
cdr3_aa: CATRISSSSYNEQFF

j_call: TRBJ2-1
d_call: TRBD2
clone_size: -
v_call: TRBV11-3
cdr3_nt: TGTGCCAGCAGCTTAGGGCCCCCGGGACTAGCGGGTGCTGAGCAGTTCTTC
cdr3_aa: CASSLGPPGLAGAEQFF

j_call: TRBJ2-1
d_call: -
clone_size: -
v_call: TRBV7-2
cdr3_nt: TGTGCCAGCAGCTCCCTAACTTTTTACAATGAGCAGTTCTTC
cdr3_aa: CASSSLTFYNEQFF

j_call: TRBJ2-5
d_call: TRBD1
clone_size: few
v_call: TRBV18
cdr3_nt: TGTGCCAGCTCACAAAGGGGACAGGGGGCTTCGGCGGAGACCCAGTACTTC
cdr3_aa: CASSQRGQGASAETQYF

j_call: TRBJ2-7
d_call: TRBD2
clone_size: -
v_call: TRBV19
cdr3_nt: TGTGCCAGTAGTGGCGGACTAGCGAGCTACGAGCAGTACTTC
cdr3_aa: CASSGGLASYEQYF

j_call: TRBJ2-3
d_call: TRBD2
clone_size: -
v_call: TRBV29-1
cdr3_nt: TGCAGCGTTGAAGGGGAGGGGACCCTCGGCACAGATACGCAGTATTTT
cdr3_aa: CSVEGEGTLGTDTQYF

j_call: TRBJ1-6
d_call: -
clone_size: -
v_call: TRBV9
cdr3_nt: TGTGCCAGCAGCCAGTCGGGTATCGCCTCCTATAATTCACCCCTCCACTTT
cdr3_aa: CASSQSGIASYNSPLHF

j_call: TRBJ2-3
d_call: -
clone_size: few
v_call: TRBV27
cdr3_nt: TGTGCCAGCAGTCCACGCACAGATACGCAGTATTTT
cdr3_aa: CASSPRTDTQYF

j_call: TRBJ2-3
d_call: -
clone_size: -
v_call: TRBV15
cdr3_nt: TGTGCCACCAGATGGGGTGGCGCAGATACGCAGTATTTT
cdr3_aa: CATRWGGADTQYF

j_call: TRBJ2-7
d_call: TRBD1
clone_size: -
v_call: TRBV28
cdr3_nt: TGTGCCAGCAGATCCGGGACAGGGCCTGCACCGTTCTACGAGCAGTACTTC
cdr3_aa: CASRSGTGPAPFYEQYF

j_call: TRBJ2-7
d_call: TRBD2
clone_size: -
v_call: TRBV3-1/TRBV3-2
cdr3_nt: TGTGCCAGCAGCGGGGGCAGGACTAGCGGGAGTTACGAGCAGTACTTC
cdr3_aa: CASSGGRTSGSYEQYF

j_call: TRBJ2-2
d_call: -
clone_size: few
v_call: TRBV4-2
cdr3_nt: TGTGCCAGCAGCCAAGATAATAACAGGGCTAACACCGGGGAGCTGTTTTTT
cdr3_aa: CASSQDNNRANTGELFF

j_call: TRBJ2-7
d_call: TRBD1
clone_size: -
v_call: TRBV6-5
cdr3_nt: TGTGCCAGCAGCCGGGACAGGGGCTCCTACGAGCAGTACTTC
cdr3_aa: CASSRDRGSYEQYF

j_call: TRBJ1-1
d_call: -
clone_size: -
v_call: TRBV24-1
cdr3_nt: TGTGCCACCAGTGACCAACTTCGGACAGCGATGACTGAAGCTTTCTTT
cdr3_aa: CATSDQLRTAMTEAFF

j_call: TRBJ2-7
d_call: TRBD1
clone_size: once
v_call: TRBV10-3
cdr3_nt: TGTGCCATCAGTTGGGACAGGGGGCACGAGCAGTACTTC
cdr3_aa: CAISWDRGHEQYF